This T cell receptor (beta chain) was sequenced during a study of T cell clusters in autoimmune cytopenias. About 37,500 genome equivalents of blood DNA were amplified for TRB. This clonotype is deemed medium-sized (0.01 to 0.1%) by its frequency. What it binds is unknown. The CDR3 runs 15 residues. From germline, CDR1 is MNHEY and CDR2 SVGEGT. Study-wide findings and caveats: TRB repertoire shifts in secondary cytopenia and chronic lymphocytic leukemia mostly reflected lymphoma, not autoimmunity. Clustering suggested that physiological T cell clusters were missing in primary autoimmune cytopenia patients.

TRB rearrangements were amplified by touch-down multiplex PCR with mixed TRB-A/B primers. TCRdb reprocessed the multiplex PCR reads and keeps a single row for each CDR3 protein, giving no DNA. The sample table includes thousands of distinct CDR3 sequences. V usage is TRBV6-2 or TRBV6-3 and J usage is TRBJ1-5. The receptor comes from a human donor with an autoimmune cytopenia or autoimmune hepatitis (not recorded which). Sample: peripheral blood. Here the CDR3 reads CASSYEGYSNQPQHF.